A selection of T cell receptor beta chains follows, all from one sample in a study of blood T cell repertoires in COVID-19. TCRdb's copy holds only in-frame clones and misses some; the assay was immunoSEQ multiplex PCR. This sample yields about 170,000 clones, of which approximately 83% are seen a single time; 2.9% belongs to the top ten. Sequences were obtained from peripheral blood. The receptors come from a woman in her sixties or seventies with acute or convalescent COVID-19. CDR3s include the opening cysteine and the closing phenylalanine or tryptophan. A D gene is named only where the DNA matches it firmly. A row's size may be missing; if present it is once, few, many or a size class.

length	V	size	J	D	DNA	CDR3
14	TRBV5-8	.	TRBJ1-5	TRBD1	TGTGCCAGCAGCTTGGGGACAGGGTGGCAGCCCCAGCATTTT	CASSLGTGWQPQHF
15	TRBV7-9	.	TRBJ1-1	.	TGTGCCAGCAGCTTCCTCGGCGGGGGCTTGACTGAAGCTTTCTTT	CASSFLGGGLTEAFF
14	TRBV27	.	TRBJ1-2	TRBD1	TGTGCCAGCCGGGACAGGGTAAAGGCCTATGGCTACACCTTC	CASRDRVKAYGYTF
15	TRBV10-3	once	TRBJ1-3	.	TGTGCCATCAGTGGTGGACATCTCTCTGGAAACACCATATATTTT	CAISGGHLSGNTIYF
15	TRBV3-1/TRBV3-2	.	TRBJ2-7	TRBD2	TGTGCCAGCAGCCCCCAACTGGGGGGGTTAGGCGAGCAGTACTTC	CASSPQLGGLGEQYF
13	TRBV9	.	TRBJ1-1	.	TGTGCCAGCAGCGTAGCTAGTGGCGCTGAAGCTTTCTTT	CASSVASGAEAFF
15	TRBV4-1	.	TRBJ1-1	.	TGCGCCAGCAGCCAAGATCTACAGGGCTACACTGAAGCTTTCTTT	CASSQDLQGYTEAFF
14	TRBV9	.	TRBJ1-6	.	TGTGCCAGCAGCGTAGCCCGGGAAAATTCACCCCTCCACTTT	CASSVARENSPLHF
13	TRBV29-1	.	TRBJ2-5	TRBD2	TGCAGCGCAAGGACTAGCGGAAGAGAGACCCAGTACTTC	CSARTSGRETQYF
12	TRBV7-9	.	TRBJ2-7	.	TGTGCCAGCAGCTTTAGCGCCTACGAGCAGTACTTC	CASSFSAYEQYF
13	TRBV7-9	few	TRBJ2-5	.	TGTGCCAGCAGCTTAGCCTCCAGCGGGACCCAGTACTTC	CASSLASSGTQYF
16	TRBV4-3	few	TRBJ1-2	TRBD1	TGCGCCAGCAGCCAAGCCTTTGCCGGGACAGGGGCTGGCTACACCTTC	CASSQAFAGTGAGYTF
12	TRBV2	.	TRBJ2-3	TRBD2	TGTGCCAGCACGGGGGGGACAGATACGCAGTATTTT	CASTGGTDTQYF
15	TRBV21-1	.	TRBJ1-6	.	TGTGCCAGCAGCAAGTACTCAGGTAAGTACTCACCCCTCCACTTT	CASSKYSGKYSPLHF
12	TRBV5-5	.	TRBJ2-5	.	TGTGCCAGCAGCTTGGTCCTAGAGACCCAGTACTTC	CASSLVLETQYF
17	TRBV7-2	.	TRBJ2-7	TRBD1	TGTGCCAGCAGCTTAGTAGGGGGGACAGGGAGGAGGAACGAGCAGTACTTC	CASSLVGGTGRRNEQYF
15	TRBV4-1	.	TRBJ1-1	TRBD1	TGCGCCAGCCGCCCGGGACAGACTTCGAACACTGAAGCTTTCTTT	CASRPGQTSNTEAFF
22	TRBV4-2	.	TRBJ1-4	TRBD1	TGTGCCAGCAGTCAATCCGGCGCGGCCGGGACAGGGTCCTTCGCAACTAATGAAAAACTGTTTTTT	CASSQSGAAGTGSFATNEKLFF
15	TRBV7-2	few	TRBJ2-3	TRBD2	TGTGCCAGCAGTTATACGGGACTACGCACAGATACGCAGTATTTT	CASSYTGLRTDTQYF
15	TRBV14	.	TRBJ1-1	TRBD1	TGTGCCAGCAGCCAAGAGGGGACAGGGAACACTGAAGCTTTCTTT	CASSQEGTGNTEAFF
15	TRBV9	.	TRBJ2-3	TRBD2	TGTGCCAGCAGTCTCGGGGGGGCAACAACAGATACGCAGTATTTT	CASSLGGATTDTQYF
14	TRBV6-1	.	TRBJ2-1	TRBD1	TGTGCCAGCAGTGAGTCCGACAGGGACAATGAGCAGTTCTTC	CASSESDRDNEQFF
14	TRBV19	.	TRBJ2-7	TRBD1	TGTGCCAGTAGTACAGGGGGAACGGCGTACGAGCAGTACTTC	CASSTGGTAYEQYF
20	TRBV5-1	.	TRBJ1-3	TRBD1	TGCGCCAGCAGCTTGGACATTCGGACAAGGACAGGGTTGACTGGAAACACCATATATTTT	CASSLDIRTRTGLTGNTIYF
14	TRBV5-4	.	TRBJ2-7	TRBD1	TGTGCCAGCAGCCTGGACAGGGGGCACTACGAGCAGTACTTC	CASSLDRGHYEQYF
16	TRBV4-1	.	TRBJ2-3	TRBD2	TGCGCCAGCAGCCAAGAGTCTAGCGGGGGACTAGATACGCAGTATTTT	CASSQESSGGLDTQYF
14	TRBV7-8	.	TRBJ1-5	.	TGTGCCAGCAGCTCCCCCCGAGAGAATCAGCCCCAGCATTTT	CASSSPRENQPQHF
15	TRBV30	.	TRBJ1-5	TRBD1	TGTGCCTGGAGTCCCGGGACAGGGAGGTGGCAGCCCCAGCATTTT	CAWSPGTGRWQPQHF
21	TRBV20-1	.	TRBJ2-3	TRBD2	TGCAGTGCTAGTGGGGTGGGGACGACTAGCGGGGTCGGTTTCTACACAGATACGCAGTATTTT	CSASGVGTTSGVGFYTDTQYF
19	TRBV7-9	once	TRBJ2-7	TRBD2	TGTGCCAGCAGCCCCACCAGCGGGGGGCCGCCATCGCCTATCTACGAGCAGTACTTC	CASSPTSGGPPSPIYEQYF
14	TRBV7-9	few	TRBJ2-3	.	TGTGCCAGCAGCCCCTGGGGGCGCACAGATACGCAGTATTTT	CASSPWGRTDTQYF
15	TRBV9	.	TRBJ1-1	.	TGTGCCAGCAGCAAATATGGGACAAGCAACACTGAAGCTTTCTTT	CASSKYGTSNTEAFF
12	TRBV30	.	TRBJ1-2	.	TGTGCCTGTGAAACAGGGTCCGGGGGCTACACCTTC	CACETGSGGYTF
13	TRBV3-1/TRBV3-2	.	TRBJ1-5	.	TGTGCCAGCAGCCAAGAAGGTAGGGGGACCCAGCATTTT	CASSQEGRGTQHF
16	TRBV5-8	.	TRBJ2-5	.	TGTGCCAGCAGCTTGGGGGTCGGGCGGACTCAAGAGACCCAGTACTTC	CASSLGVGRTQETQYF
15	TRBV6-5	.	TRBJ2-5	TRBD2	TGTGCCAGCAGTTACCCGACTAGCGGGAGAGAGACCCAGTACTTC	CASSYPTSGRETQYF
20	TRBV10-1	.	TRBJ1-4	.	TGCGCCAGCAGTGAGTCTAAGAGGTGGAGGGCTGGGAAGGGTAATGAAAAACTGTTTTTT	CASSESKRWRAGKGNEKLFF
15	TRBV5-8	few	TRBJ1-1	TRBD1	TGTGCCAGCAGCGGGGGGACAGTGATGAACACTGAAGCTTTCTTT	CASSGGTVMNTEAFF
15	TRBV19	.	TRBJ2-3	TRBD1	TGTGCCAGTAGTGCTAGGACAGGGCGGGCAGATACGCAGTATTTT	CASSARTGRADTQYF
15	TRBV19	.	TRBJ1-2	TRBD1	TGTGCCAGTAGTAGACAGGGCGAGTCTAACTATGGCTACACCTTC	CASSRQGESNYGYTF
15	TRBV13	.	TRBJ2-2	.	TGTGCCAGCAGCGCCGGGACTTCCAACACCGGGGAGCTGTTTTTT	CASSAGTSNTGELFF
14	TRBV9	few	TRBJ1-2	.	TGTGCCAGCAGCGTAGGTGGGCAGAACTATGGCTACACCTTC	CASSVGGQNYGYTF